These 19 T cell receptor beta chains originate from one sample sequenced in a study of Graves' ophthalmopathy and Graves' hyperthyroidism. Amplification of TCR beta CDR3 regions used RNA transcripts. The first round was an RT-PCR with HTBI primers, and the second round was a multiplex PCR. TCRdb re-called the multiplex PCR reads through MiXCR, storing one row per CDR3 protein. The sample carries around 660,000 distinct CDR3 sequences, about 41% recorded once. The sample consisted of peripheral blood. All receptors derive from an adult man with Graves' ophthalmopathy.

The chain couples TRBV25-1 to TRBJ1-4, with 8 bases matching TRBD1. CDR1 is MGHDK and CDR2 is SYGVNS in the germline V gene. This CDR3 region has 17 residues. V lost 5 bases, J lost 8 bases, and 16 bases stayed unmatched. The DNA for the CDR3 is TGTGCCAGCAGTATCCCAACCGGGACAGGTGTCGGCGAAAAACTGTTTTTT. As protein: CASSIPTGTGVGEKLFF. Variable domain in full (rest from reference TRBV25-1 and TRBJ1-4): EADIYQTPRYLVIGTGKKITLECSQTMGHDKMYWYQQDPGMELHLIHYSYGVNSTEKGDLSSESTVSRIRTEHFPLTLESARPSHTSQYLCASSIPTGTGVGEKLFFGSGTQLSVL.

The V call is TRBV25-1, the J call TRBJ2-2; 7 nucleotides line up with TRBD2. CDR3 length: 14 residues. Looked up from germline, CDR1 is MGHDK and CDR2 is SYGVNS. The CDR3 nucleotides are TGTGCTTCGGGGGGTTTGAGGAACACCGGGGAGCTGTTTTTT. Protein: CASGGLRNTGELFF.

J is TRBJ1-5 and V is TRBV6-1, with a possible D match to TRBD1 (6 bases). CDR3 length equals 14 residues. The germline CDR1 and CDR2 sequences are MNHNS and SASEGT. V was clipped by 3 bases and J by 14 bases, with 20 bases between them. The CDR3: CASSDRSIYREKHF. The CDR3, as DNA: TGTGCCAGCAGTGACCGTAGCATTTACAGGGAGAAGCATTTT.

In this sample, this clonotype turned up once. As the CDR3 is not closed by the conserved phenylalanine or tryptophan, this likely results from a read error. The DNA is omitted, as the CDR3 cannot be located on it reliably, and the CDR3 follows TCRdb's listing. The chain combines TRBV10-3 with TRBJ2-5. Germline CDR1 ENHRY, CDR2 SYGVKD. The CDR3 region is 8 residues in length, termini included. The chain's CDR3 is CAISAASS.

This clonotype was seen repeatedly, ten times or more. This chain connects TRBV20-1 to TRBJ1-5; 7 nucleotides agree with TRBD1. Germline CDR1 DFQATT, CDR2 SNEGSKA (reference sequence). J lost 0 bases, V lost 4 bases, and 6 bases had no gene match. This CDR3 has 15 residues. CDR3: CSATDREISNQPQHF. In DNA form, the CDR3 reads TGCAGTGCTACAGACAGGGAGATTAGCAATCAGCCCCAGCATTTT.

This clonotype occurred once. The V and J genes are TRBV19 and TRBJ2-1; the match to TRBD2 covers 12 bases. Germline V gene lookup returns CDR1 LNHDA and CDR2 SQIVND (reference sequence). The CDR3 loop spans 16 amino acids. V lost 5 bases to trimming and J lost 4 bases; unmatched junction nucleotides: 6. The CDR3 DNA follows: TGTGCCAGTAGTCCGACTAGCGGGAGAGCTTACAATGAGCAGTTCTTC. Translated, it gives CASSPTSGRAYNEQFF.

Note on this clonotype: This could be a read error, since a much larger clone is one nucleotide away. The rearrangement links TRBV10-3 to TRBJ2-7, with 8 bases matching TRBD1. The junction had 13 bases not matched to a gene; V was cut back by 10 bases and J by 11 bases. The germline V gene has CDR1 ENHRY and CDR2 SYGVKD. This CDR3 contains 12 residues. CDR3: CASRPRTGRKYF. The DNA for the CDR3 is TGTGCCAGCAGACCCCGGACAGGGAGGAAGTACTTC.

V gene TRBV25-1 combines with J gene TRBJ2-2; D may match TRBD1 or TRBD2 (5 bases each). CDR1 and CDR2 from the germline V gene are MGHDK and SYGVNS. This CDR3 contains 16 residues. The V end lost 0 bases, the J end lost 0 bases, and 8 bases lay between the germline ends. CDR3 sequence reads: CASSEYGDANTGELFF. CDR3 DNA: TGTGCCAGCAGTGAATACGGGGACGCGAACACCGGGGAGCTGTTTTTT. Looking up the rest from reference TRBV25-1 and TRBJ2-2 gives the full variable domain: EADIYQTPRYLVIGTGKKITLECSQTMGHDKMYWYQQDPGMELHLIHYSYGVNSTEKGDLSSESTVSRIRTEHFPLTLESARPSHTSQYLCASSEYGDANTGELFFGEGSRLTVL.

Details on this clonotype: A much more abundant neighbour one base away suggests this may be a read error. The CDR3 carries no conserved terminal phenylalanine or tryptophan, so it likely arises from a read error. The chain is built from TRBV19 and TRBJ1-1; D gene ambiguous. The germline V and J ends were trimmed by 4 bases and 3 bases, with 9 bases remaining between them. Germline V gives CDR1 LNHDA, CDR2 SQIVND (reference sequence). The CDR3 has 13 amino acids. DNA for the CDR3: TGTGCCAGTAGTACCCACCGGGACACTGAAGCTTTCTCT. It yields the protein CASSTHRDTEAFS.

This clonotype has ten or more counts. The chain employs TRBV6-6 and TRBJ2-2; the match to TRBD1 covers 7 bases. V dropped 5 bases and J dropped 6; count of bases not matched to a gene: 9. Looked up from germline, CDR1 is MNHNY and CDR2 is SVGAGI (reference sequence). There are 15 residues in the CDR3. CDR3 coding DNA: TGTGCCAGCAGTCCCGGACAGGTTGAGGCCGGGGAGCTGTTTTTT. Protein: CASSPGQVEAGELFF.

This clonotype was recorded at least ten times. V and J are TRBV7-9 and TRBJ1-1; a possible D gene is TRBD1 (5 bases). There are 15 residues in the CDR3. V lost 5 bases, J lost 2 bases, and 15 bases lay in between. Germline CDR1 reads SEHNR; CDR2 reads FQNEAQ (reference sequence). The CDR3 region is CASSPGMGDNTEAFF. The CDR3 DNA reads as TGTGCCAGCAGCCCAGGGATGGGGGACAACACTGAAGCTTTCTTT.

Remarks on this clonotype: This may come from a read error, since a much larger clone is one base off. The gene calls are TRBV9 and TRBJ1-6; D is undetermined. Germline V lookup: CDR1 SGDLS, CDR2 YYNGEE. The germline V and J ends were trimmed by 0 bases and 6 bases, with 10 bases remaining between them. The CDR3 runs 15 residues. CDR3 sequence (DNA): TGTGCCAGCAGCGTAGACCCAGGCTTTAATTCACCCCTCCACTTT. Amino acid sequence: CASSVDPGFNSPLHF.

This clonotype was seen ten or more times. The J gene is TRBJ1-1, the V gene TRBV14; 8 bases align to TRBD1. Trimming took 4 bases from V and 1 from J; bases not matched to a gene: 11. Germline V gene lookup returns CDR1 SGHDN and CDR2 FVKESK. The CDR3 contains 17 residues. The CDR3 coding sequence is TGTGCCAGCAGCCGATGGGGACAGGCCGGAGGGAACACTGAAGCTTTCTTT. Translating gives CASSRWGQAGGNTEAFF.

This clonotype was seen a handful of times. This sequence may be a read error, since a much larger clone differs from it by one base. The V call is TRBV7-9, the J call TRBJ2-5; D gene uncertain. The CDR3 has 8 amino acids. Germline V lookup: CDR1 SEHNR, CDR2 FQNEAQ (reference sequence). The CDR3 here is CASSPQDF. The CDR3 nucleotides are TGTGCCAGCAGCCCCCAGGACTTC.

This chain uses TRBV6-6 with TRBJ2-6; 11 bases agree with TRBD2. The CDR3 spans 19 residues. The V gene's germline CDR1 is MNHNY and CDR2 SVGAGI (reference sequence). Unmatched junction bases numbered 6, after V lost 1 base and J lost 1 base. The CDR3: CASSYYIAGGHSGANVLTF. The CDR3 coding sequence is TGTGCCAGCAGTTACTACATAGCGGGAGGGCATTCTGGGGCCAACGTCCTGACTTTC.

This rearrangement joins TRBV25-1 to TRBJ2-5, with TRBD2 matching 9 bases. CDR1 is MGHDK and CDR2 is SYGVNS in the germline V gene. V lost 7 bases and J lost 4; bases outside the gene matches: 16. This CDR3 spans 17 amino acids. The CDR3 region has the DNA TGTGCCAGCACCTACCTTAGCGGGGGTCCCAGTGGAGAGACCCAGTACTTC. It specifies CASTYLSGGPSGETQYF.

This sequence joins TRBV2 and TRBJ2-7; no definite D call. CDR1 is SNHLY and CDR2 is FYNNEI in the germline V gene. The CDR3 extends over 12 amino acids. V gave up 4 bases and J gave up 3 bases, with 7 bases separating them. The DNA of the CDR3 is TGTGCCAGCAGTGTCGGGCTCTACGAGCAGTACTTC. Its translation is CASSVGLYEQYF.

This clonotype was observed at least ten times. The CDR3 here is CASSLRLNQPQHF. CDR3 nucleotide sequence: TGTGCCAGCAGCCTACGTCTTAATCAGCCCCAGCATTTT. The V gene is TRBV11-3, the J gene TRBJ1-5; D is ambiguous. The V end lost 5 bases, the J end lost 4 bases, and 9 bases lay between the germline ends. Germline V CDR1 and CDR2: SGHNT, YENEEA. The CDR3 length is 13 residues.

The gene calls are TRBV6-1 and TRBJ1-5, with 9 bases matching TRBD1. Losses at the gene ends were 4 bases for V and 6 bases for J; bases not matched to a gene: 7. In germline, CDR1 is MNHNS, CDR2 SASEGT. The CDR3 sequence is 15 residues long. CDR3 loop: CASSVWTGVGQPQHF. CDR3 in DNA: TGTGCCAGCAGTGTTTGGACAGGGGTGGGTCAGCCCCAGCATTTT.